This TCR beta chain was retrieved from a study of blood T cell repertoires in COVID-19. The participants were between about 18 and 90 years old and came from 24 US areas. Categorization into cohorts depended on clinical history that participants reported. V shed 6 bases and J 4 bases; nucleotides not matched to a gene: 1. CDR1 is MNHEY and CDR2 is SVGAGI in the germline V gene. The CDR3 has 13 residues. Per the original data handling: Scientists estimated how many nucleated cells there were by amplifying reference gene primers. Assay: immunoSEQ multiplex PCR; the TCRdb copy retains only in-frame clones and omits some. V and J calls plus clone size are reproduced from that table; the DNA served to infer D and trimming. Found here are about 320,000 clones, 85% of them singletons; the top ten hold 1.5% to 2%.

The chain combines TRBV6-5 with TRBJ2-2; 8 bases fit TRBD1. This receptor was obtained from a woman in her thirties who had been exposed to COVID-19. The sequencing input was PBMCs or T cells enriched from blood (not recorded which). The CDR3 DNA sequence: TGTGCCAGCAGGGACAGGGCCACCGGGGAGCTGTTTTTT. Translating gives CASRDRATGELFF.